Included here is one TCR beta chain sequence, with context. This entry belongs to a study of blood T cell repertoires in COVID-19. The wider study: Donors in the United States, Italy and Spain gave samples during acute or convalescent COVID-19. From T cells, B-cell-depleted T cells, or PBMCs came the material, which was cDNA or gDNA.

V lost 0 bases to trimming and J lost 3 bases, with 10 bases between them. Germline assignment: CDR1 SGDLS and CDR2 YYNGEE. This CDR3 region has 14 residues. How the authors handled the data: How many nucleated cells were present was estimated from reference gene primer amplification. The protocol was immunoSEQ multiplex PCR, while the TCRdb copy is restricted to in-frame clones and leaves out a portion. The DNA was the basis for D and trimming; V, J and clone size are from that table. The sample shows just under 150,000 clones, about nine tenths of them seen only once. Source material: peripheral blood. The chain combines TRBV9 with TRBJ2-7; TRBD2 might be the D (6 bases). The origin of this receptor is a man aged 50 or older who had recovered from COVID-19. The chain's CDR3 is CASSVGGDLYEQYF. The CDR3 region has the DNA TGTGCCAGCAGCGTAGGGGGGGATCTCTACGAGCAGTACTTC.